These T cell receptor beta chains were read from a single sample in a study of blood T cell repertoires in COVID-19. Some clones are missing from TCRdb's copy, which holds only in-frame ones; the method was immunoSEQ multiplex PCR. The sample includes around 200,000 clones, 80% to 90% of them seen just once. Sequenced material: PBMCs or T cells enriched from blood (not recorded which). The source of these receptors is a man aged 25-45 years who had recovered from COVID-19. Both conserved end residues are part of each CDR3. A D gene is named only where the DNA matches it firmly. A row's size may be missing; if present it is once, few, many or a size class.

d_call: -; j_call: TRBJ2-3; clone_size: -; v_call: TRBV12-3/TRBV12-4; cdr3_nt: TGTGCCAGCTCATACCGGGACTCTACCCAGTATTTT; cdr3_aa: CASSYRDSTQYF
d_call: -; j_call: TRBJ2-1; clone_size: -; v_call: TRBV19; cdr3_nt: TGTGCCAGCCCTAAGGGGGGGGAGTGGAATGAGCAGTTCTTC; cdr3_aa: CASPKGGEWNEQFF
d_call: -; j_call: TRBJ1-5; clone_size: -; v_call: TRBV9; cdr3_nt: TGTGCCAGCAGCGTACCCAGAATTTTTGTGGTCGGCAATCAGCCCCAGCATTTT; cdr3_aa: CASSVPRIFVVGNQPQHF
d_call: -; j_call: TRBJ2-2; clone_size: -; v_call: TRBV5-4; cdr3_nt: TGTGCCAGCAGCTTGGGAACAGCACCGAACACCGGGGAGCTGTTTTTT; cdr3_aa: CASSLGTAPNTGELFF
d_call: -; j_call: TRBJ2-2; clone_size: once; v_call: TRBV4-3; cdr3_nt: TGCGCCAGCAGCCAAGAATCTGGGTCGGGGAGTCTTTCCGGGGAGCTGTTTTTT; cdr3_aa: CASSQESGSGSLSGELFF
d_call: -; j_call: TRBJ2-4; clone_size: -; v_call: TRBV15; cdr3_nt: TGTGCCACCAGCAGAGAATCCCCCTCGGAGCTAGCCAAAAACATTCAGTACTTC; cdr3_aa: CATSRESPSELAKNIQYF
d_call: TRBD1; j_call: TRBJ2-1; clone_size: -; v_call: TRBV10-3; cdr3_nt: TGTGCCATCAGCCGACAGGGGACAAGCTCCTACAATGAGCAGTTCTTC; cdr3_aa: CAISRQGTSSYNEQFF
d_call: -; j_call: TRBJ2-3; clone_size: few; v_call: TRBV5-1; cdr3_nt: TGCGCCAGCAGCCCACGAAACTCCTATACAGATACGCAGTATTTT; cdr3_aa: CASSPRNSYTDTQYF
d_call: TRBD2; j_call: TRBJ2-3; clone_size: -; v_call: TRBV19; cdr3_nt: TGTGCCAGTAGTTTAGCGGGGGGTTCTAGCACAGATACGCAGTATTTT; cdr3_aa: CASSLAGGSSTDTQYF
d_call: TRBD1; j_call: TRBJ2-7; clone_size: -; v_call: TRBV4-3; cdr3_nt: TGCGCCAGCAGCCAAGATCGGTTAGGGACAGGGTTTGCCTACGAGCAGTACTTC; cdr3_aa: CASSQDRLGTGFAYEQYF
d_call: -; j_call: TRBJ2-3; clone_size: few; v_call: TRBV5-1; cdr3_nt: TGCGCCAGCAGCTTTTGGCGGGAAACAGATACGCAGTATTTT; cdr3_aa: CASSFWRETDTQYF
d_call: TRBD1; j_call: TRBJ1-1; clone_size: -; v_call: TRBV7-9; cdr3_nt: TGTGCCAGCAGCAACCGGGACAGGGGTAACACTGAAGCTTTCTTT; cdr3_aa: CASSNRDRGNTEAFF
d_call: TRBD1; j_call: TRBJ2-5; clone_size: -; v_call: TRBV2; cdr3_nt: TGTGCCAGCAGTAGGGACAGCATGGAGACCCAGTACTTC; cdr3_aa: CASSRDSMETQYF
d_call: -; j_call: TRBJ2-4; clone_size: once; v_call: TRBV7-2; cdr3_nt: TGTGCCAGCAGCTTTGACACGCTAGCCAAAAACATTCAGTACTTC; cdr3_aa: CASSFDTLAKNIQYF
d_call: -; j_call: TRBJ2-7; clone_size: -; v_call: TRBV5-5; cdr3_nt: TGTGCCAGCAGCTTGGACAGAGCCTACGAGCAGTACTTC; cdr3_aa: CASSLDRAYEQYF
d_call: TRBD2; j_call: TRBJ2-5; clone_size: -; v_call: TRBV7-7; cdr3_nt: TGTGCTAGCAGCTTAGACGGGGGGACGTACCAAGAGACCCAGTACTTC; cdr3_aa: CASSLDGGTYQETQYF
d_call: -; j_call: TRBJ1-4; clone_size: -; v_call: TRBV24-1; cdr3_nt: TGTGCCACCAGTGATCGGACCGGGGAAGAAAAACTGTTTTTT; cdr3_aa: CATSDRTGEEKLFF
d_call: TRBD1; j_call: TRBJ1-5; clone_size: -; v_call: TRBV9; cdr3_nt: TGTGCCAGCAGCGTAGGGACAGGGAATCAGCCCCAGCATTTT; cdr3_aa: CASSVGTGNQPQHF
d_call: TRBD1; j_call: TRBJ2-7; clone_size: -; v_call: TRBV9; cdr3_nt: TGTGCCAGCAGCGGGCGACAGGGAAACATCGACGAGCAGTACTTC; cdr3_aa: CASSGRQGNIDEQYF
d_call: TRBD2; j_call: TRBJ2-7; clone_size: few; v_call: TRBV28; cdr3_nt: TGTGCCAGCAGTTCTACCCCTGCTAGCGGGAGGGGCTACGAGCAGTACTTC; cdr3_aa: CASSSTPASGRGYEQYF
d_call: -; j_call: TRBJ2-7; clone_size: -; v_call: TRBV19; cdr3_nt: TGTGCCAGTAGTATAACGACAGGGACTCCCTACGAGCAGTACTTC; cdr3_aa: CASSITTGTPYEQYF
d_call: TRBD2; j_call: TRBJ2-3; clone_size: -; v_call: TRBV30; cdr3_nt: TGTGCCTGGAGTGTACAAAGGACTAGCGGGGGGCCCTATACTAGCACAGATACGCAGTATTTT; cdr3_aa: CAWSVQRTSGGPYTSTDTQYF
d_call: TRBD2; j_call: TRBJ2-1; clone_size: few; v_call: TRBV2; cdr3_nt: TGTGCCAGCAGGCGTAGCGGGGGGGTTGATGAGCAGTTCTTC; cdr3_aa: CASRRSGGVDEQFF
d_call: TRBD1; j_call: TRBJ2-2; clone_size: -; v_call: TRBV9; cdr3_nt: TGTGCCAGCAGCGTATCTCACAGGGGGAACACCGGGGAGCTGTTTTTT; cdr3_aa: CASSVSHRGNTGELFF
d_call: TRBD1; j_call: TRBJ2-7; clone_size: once; v_call: TRBV5-1; cdr3_nt: TGCGCCAGCAGCTTGGTATTGGGGACAGGCAGCTCCTACGAGCAGTACTTC; cdr3_aa: CASSLVLGTGSSYEQYF
d_call: TRBD1; j_call: TRBJ2-5; clone_size: once; v_call: TRBV4-3; cdr3_nt: TGCGCCAGCAGCCAGGGAGACAGGGTTCAAGAGACCCAGTACTTC; cdr3_aa: CASSQGDRVQETQYF
d_call: TRBD1; j_call: TRBJ2-1; clone_size: -; v_call: TRBV7-6; cdr3_nt: TGTGCCAGCAGCTCCTTCGGGACAGAATACGTCCATGAGCAGTTCTTC; cdr3_aa: CASSSFGTEYVHEQFF
d_call: TRBD2; j_call: TRBJ2-7; clone_size: -; v_call: TRBV7-2; cdr3_nt: TGTGCCAGCAGCCAGTTCTTAGCGGGAGTCCTCTACGAGCAGTACTTC; cdr3_aa: CASSQFLAGVLYEQYF
d_call: TRBD2; j_call: TRBJ2-2; clone_size: -; v_call: TRBV7-9; cdr3_nt: TGTGCCAGCAGCCCCGGGGGGGGCACCGGGGAGCTGTTTTTT; cdr3_aa: CASSPGGGTGELFF
d_call: -; j_call: TRBJ2-2; clone_size: -; v_call: TRBV30; cdr3_nt: TGTGCCTGGACGCCAGGAAACACCGGGGAGCTGTTTTTT; cdr3_aa: CAWTPGNTGELFF
d_call: -; j_call: TRBJ1-3; clone_size: -; v_call: TRBV27; cdr3_nt: TGTGCCAGCAGTGCTGACAGGCTCGGTGGAAACACCATATATTTT; cdr3_aa: CASSADRLGGNTIYF
d_call: TRBD1; j_call: TRBJ2-3; clone_size: once; v_call: TRBV7-2; cdr3_nt: TGTGCCAGCAGCTTATACAGGGGGAGCACAGATACGCAGTATTTT; cdr3_aa: CASSLYRGSTDTQYF
d_call: TRBD1; j_call: TRBJ2-7; clone_size: -; v_call: TRBV27; cdr3_nt: TGTGCCAGCACTATGTCCGGGACAGACCCTTACTACGAGCAGTACTTC; cdr3_aa: CASTMSGTDPYYEQYF
d_call: -; j_call: TRBJ2-4; clone_size: -; v_call: TRBV12-3/TRBV12-4; cdr3_nt: TGTGCCAGCAGTTACTTAAACATTCAGTACTTC; cdr3_aa: CASSYLNIQYF
d_call: TRBD2; j_call: TRBJ2-2; clone_size: -; v_call: TRBV4-1; cdr3_nt: TGCGCCAGCAGCCAAGTGGGACTAGCGGGTCACACCGGGGAGCTGTTTTTT; cdr3_aa: CASSQVGLAGHTGELFF
d_call: TRBD2; j_call: TRBJ2-3; clone_size: once; v_call: TRBV27; cdr3_nt: TGTGCCAGCAGTTGGGGACTAGCGGGACGCACAGATACGCAGTATTTT; cdr3_aa: CASSWGLAGRTDTQYF